This record concerns one T cell receptor beta chain sequence. Sorted-subset replicate PCR reactions were performed with approximately 0.2 ug DNA, corresponding to roughly 27,000 T cell genomes. Per the study methods: Junction-only immunoSEQ data arrived without quality scores, meaning filtering differed. Measured with immunoSEQ multiplex PCR; TCRdb has only the in-frame clones, and not every one. That table is the source of V, J and clone size, and D and trimming were worked out from the DNA. Of 950,000 to 1,200,000 clones in the sample, 60% to 85% were seen once. This entry belongs to a study of shared clonotypes between healthy human individuals. This CDR3 has 15 amino acids. Trimming cost V 7 bases and J 2 bases; bases outside gene matches: 4. CDR1 is MNHNS and CDR2 is SASEGT in the germline V gene.

This receptor was taken from a man younger than 35 in good health. Some clones in this sample may be carry-over from other donors' samples. Sequenced: memory CD4+ T cells from PBMCs. The subset was: CD45RA-negative fraction. This chain connects TRBV6-1 to TRBJ2-1; 11 bases agree with TRBD1. The CDR3 reads CASTRTGGAYNEQFF. In DNA, the CDR3 is TGTGCCAGCACCCGGACAGGGGGCGCCTACAATGAGCAGTTCTTC.